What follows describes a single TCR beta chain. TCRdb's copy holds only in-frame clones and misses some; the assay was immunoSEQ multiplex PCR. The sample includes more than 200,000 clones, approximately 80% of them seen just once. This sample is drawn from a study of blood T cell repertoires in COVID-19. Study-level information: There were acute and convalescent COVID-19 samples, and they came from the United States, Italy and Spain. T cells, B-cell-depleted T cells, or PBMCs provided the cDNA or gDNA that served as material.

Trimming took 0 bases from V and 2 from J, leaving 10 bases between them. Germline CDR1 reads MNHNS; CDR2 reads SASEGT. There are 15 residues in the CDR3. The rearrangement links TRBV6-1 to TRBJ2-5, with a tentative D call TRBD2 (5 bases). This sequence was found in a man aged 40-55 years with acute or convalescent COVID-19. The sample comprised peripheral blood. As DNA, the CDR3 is TGTGCCAGCAGTGAAGCTGCGGGTCTTCAAGAGACCCAGTACTTC. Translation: CASSEAAGLQETQYF.